This T cell receptor beta chain was recorded in a study of Graves' ophthalmopathy and Graves' hyperthyroidism. Findings and caveats of the study: Ophthalmopathy cases were distinguished from stable hyperthyroidism by a 13-signature model, reaching around 90% sensitivity and about 81% specificity.

The germline V and J ends were trimmed by 0 bases and 5 bases, with 7 bases remaining between them. The CDR3 has 13 residues. Germline V gene sequence: CDR1 MGHRA, CDR2 YSYEKL. With regard to this clonotype: What it binds is unknown. This may stem from a read error, because a much larger clone lies one nucleotide away.

From RNA, the CDR3 regions of TCR beta chains were amplified and sequenced. A first-round RT-PCR used HTBI primers, followed by a second-round multiplex PCR. MiXCR was run by TCRdb on the multiplex PCR reads, yielding one entry per CDR3 protein. The data show around 660,000 distinct CDR3 sequences, with roughly two fifths seen just once and more than 2.5% held by the top ten. This sequence joins TRBV4-1 and TRBJ1-2; D remains ambiguous. This TCR was sampled from an adult man with Graves' ophthalmopathy. Sequencing input: peripheral blood. CDR3 loop: CASSQDEEYGYTF. The CDR3 nucleotides are TGCGCCAGCAGCCAAGATGAGGAGTATGGCTACACCTTC.